This T cell receptor beta chain came from a study of response to subunit inactivated influenza vaccine. Between the trimmed V and J ends, which lost 0 bases and 6 bases, there was a span of 11 bases. The V gene's germline CDR1 is MNHEY and CDR2 SVGAGI. This CDR3 is 15 amino acids long. TCRdb reanalysed the RT-PCR reads using MiXCR and keeps one entry per CDR3 protein. The table includes about 540,000 distinct CDR3 sequences, under 25% detected once. Separately, the same data were catalogued under a study of T cells expressing NK-cell markers. According to that study: Synthesis of TCR beta cDNA relied on 5'RACE template switching carrying UMIs.

The sample in question was CD4+ T cells sorted from PBMCs, obtained 11 to 12 days after vaccination. This clonotype originated in a man over 45 who received an inactivated influenza vaccine. The chain is built from TRBV6-5 and TRBJ1-4; D perhaps matches TRBD1 (5 bases). The CDR3 reads CASSYSGHRDEKLFF. Written as DNA, the CDR3 is TGTGCCAGCAGTTACTCCGGACATAGGGATGAAAAACTGTTTTTT.